The source of this T cell receptor beta chain is a study of blood T cell repertoires in COVID-19. Across the whole study: The samples span acute and convalescent COVID-19 from the United States, Italy and Spain.

Per germline, CDR1 MRHNA and CDR2 SNTAGT. CDR3 size: 16 residues. After removal of 2 bases from V and 9 bases from J, the junction contained 4 bases not matched to a gene. Original handling: Reference gene primer amplification gave estimated nucleated cell counts. Generated by immunoSEQ multiplex PCR, the TCRdb table keeps only in-frame clones and is missing some. V and J calls and clone size follow that table, whereas D and trimming were derived from the DNA. Seen here are 100,000 to 150,000 clones, around 81% observed once, and the top ten hold about 10%. The receptor was isolated from a man between 60 and 75 years old with acute or convalescent COVID-19. V and J are TRBV6-4 and TRBJ2-1, with 16 positions matching TRBD2. Sequencing input: peripheral blood. CDR3 amino acids: CASSDPGLAGGTEQFF. CDR3 bases: TGTGCCAGCAGTGACCCGGGACTAGCGGGAGGGACTGAGCAGTTCTTC.